This T cell receptor beta chain appears in the sequencing data of a study of siplizumab effects on memory and regulatory T cells. The method was immunoSEQ multiplex PCR; TCRdb's version includes in-frame clones alone and lacks a portion of them. The sample lists over 90,000 clones, roughly 90% occurring once. Whole-study results and caveats: Alloreactive sequences from unstimulated CD4+ memory cells fell significantly with siplizumab.

CDR3 length equals 16 residues. V lost 8 bases to trimming and J lost 1 base; unmatched junction nucleotides: 9. Germline V lookup: CDR1 MDHEN, CDR2 SYDVKM. This clone was seen only once. Its specificity is unknown. V is TRBV28 and J is TRBJ2-2; 8 positions match TRBD1. Sequencing used CD4+ T cells sorted from blood. The sequence was obtained from a human donor in good health. In DNA, the CDR3 is TGTGCCAGCTCCACCCCCGGGACAGGGAACACCGGGGAGCTGTTTTTT. Translation: CASSTPGTGNTGELFF. Full variable domain (missing parts from reference TRBV28 and TRBJ2-2): DVKVTQSSRYLVKRTGEKVFLECVQDMDHENMFWYRQDPGLGLRLIYFSYDVKMKEKGDIPEGYSVSREKKERFSLILESASTNQTSMYLCASSTPGTGNTGELFFGEGSRLTVL.